These 18 T cell receptor beta chains share one sample of origin, sequenced in a study of monozygotic twins with inflammatory bowel disease. Using the 5' RACE reads, TCRdb records one entry per CDR3 protein without DNA. Here the sample table reports fewer than 550,000 distinct CDR3 sequences. Sequencing was performed on blood. Every receptor here comes from a human donor with ulcerative colitis or Crohn's disease, or a healthy co-twin of an affected twin (not recorded which).

CDR3 sequence reads: CASSPTTRGNTGELFF. The chain employs TRBV9 and TRBJ2-2. The CDR3 spans 16 residues. Germline-derived CDR1 and CDR2 are SGDLS and YYNGEE.

V and J are TRBV12-3 or TRBV12-4 and TRBJ1-2; TCRdb proposes TRBD1, but this gene call is untestable without DNA. This CDR3 is 15 amino acids long. The CDR3 sequence is CASSPPTGTNYGYTF.

V and J are TRBV7-2 and TRBJ1-2; the D call from TCRdb, TRBD1, cannot be confirmed without DNA. CDR3 length equals 16 residues. Per the germline V gene, CDR1 is SGHTA and CDR2 is FQGNSA. CDR3 loop: CASSPGPFNTNYGYTF.

CDR3 sequence: CATSDSRRGSNQPQHF. The chain links TRBV24-1 to TRBJ1-5; the D call from TCRdb, TRBD1, cannot be confirmed without DNA. CDR1 is KGHDR and CDR2 is SFDVKD in the germline V gene. CDR3 length equals 16 residues.

J is TRBJ1-6 and V is TRBV4-1; the TCRdb call, TRBD1, lacks DNA for checking. This CDR3 is 15 amino acids long. Germline CDR1 MGHRA, CDR2 YSYEKL. CDR3: CASSLPTGRNSPLHF.

V usage is TRBV19 and J usage is TRBJ1-5; checking the TCRdb D call of TRBD1 is not possible without DNA. CDR1 and CDR2 from the germline V gene are LNHDA and SQIVND (reference sequence). The CDR3 spans 15 residues. CDR3 in amino acids: CASSIPGLGNQPQHF.

The rearrangement uses TRBV7-8 and TRBJ2-7; with no DNA, the TCRdb D assignment of TRBD2 cannot be verified. This CDR3 spans 15 amino acids. Germline assignment: CDR1 SGHVS and CDR2 FQNEAQ. The CDR3 protein is CASSQESSNTSEQYF.

This chain connects TRBV6-2 or TRBV6-3 to TRBJ2-7; the D call of TRBD2 rests on TCRdb alone, since no DNA is present to check it. The CDR3 consists of 16 residues. Germline-derived CDR1 and CDR2 are MNHEY and SVGEGT. CDR3 region: CASSRGSSGLTYEQYF.

The J gene is TRBJ1-1, the V gene TRBV23-1. TRBV23-1 is an open reading frame, and its role is uncertain. The CDR3 covers 12 residues. CDR3: CATKGGSTEAFF.

The CDR3 is CASSYIAGEETQYF. V gene TRBV6-6 combines with J gene TRBJ2-5; the D gene TCRdb calls, TRBD2, cannot be checked with no DNA. The germline V gene encodes CDR1 MNHNY and CDR2 SVGAGI (reference sequence). There are 14 residues in the CDR3.

This chain connects TRBV6-5 to TRBJ2-3; absent DNA, TCRdb's TRBD1 call cannot be checked. The germline V gene encodes CDR1 MNHEY and CDR2 SVGAGI. The CDR3 covers 16 residues. The CDR3 sequence: CASSYSLAGQGDTQYF.

The CDR3 sequence: CSARVLGGTSYYEQYF. This chain links TRBV20-1 with TRBJ2-7; TCRdb picks TRBD1, but there is no DNA to check that call. The CDR3 length is 16 residues. The V gene's germline CDR1 is DFQATT and CDR2 SNEGSKA (reference sequence).

This rearrangement joins TRBV29-1 to TRBJ2-3. The CDR3 totals 11 residues. Germline-derived CDR1 and CDR2 are SQVTM and ANQGSEA. The CDR3 region is CSALATDTQYF.

The chain recombines TRBV11-2 with TRBJ2-3; TCRdb picks TRBD1, but there is no DNA to check that call. CDR1 is SGHAT and CDR2 is FQNNGV in the germline V gene. The CDR3 spans 14 residues. This CDR3 reads CASKIQGSRDTQYF.

This chain joins TRBV7-3 and TRBJ2-7. CDR1 and CDR2 from the germline V gene are SGHTA and FQGTGA. The CDR3 is 15 amino acids. The CDR3 loop reads CASSLEAGDTYEQYF.

The V gene is TRBV20-1, the J gene TRBJ2-3; TCRdb designates TRBD2, a call that cannot be tested without DNA. Per the germline V gene, CDR1 is DFQATT and CDR2 is SNEGSKA (reference sequence). CDR3 length: 20 amino acids. CDR3 sequence: CSARGGVSKASGSRTDTQYF.

The chain employs TRBV23-1 and TRBJ2-2; the TCRdb D gene call, TRBD1, has no DNA to confirm it. TRBV23-1 falls under the ORF class, with uncertain function. The CDR3 length is 16 residues. CDR3 loop: CASTQPGQLNTGELFF.

V usage is TRBV7-3 and J usage is TRBJ2-2; TCRdb's D call of TRBD1 is untestable without DNA. The CDR3 is 15 amino acids. Germline CDR1 reads SGHTA; CDR2 reads FQGTGA. CDR3: CASSLRPRGTGELFF.